This passage covers 28 T cell receptor beta chains from one sample sequenced in a study of T cell responses to AZD1222 COVID-19 vaccine (dated by TCRdb to the early 2020s). The label giving this sample's time point can be read as: baseline before first vaccination. Library prep was done by the immunoSEQ multiplex PCR assay. TCRdb took this table from immuneACCESS and kept in-frame rearrangements with V and J called. Such tables lack part of the clones; where checked against another copy, unresolved V genes explain under half of the gap, and the rest is unexplained. The sample has 90,000 to 150,000 clones on record, about nine tenths of them singletons. The ten top clones hold 4% to 4.5% of the sample. The sample here was peripheral blood, taken on day 0 of AZD1222 vaccination. Receptors were obtained from an adult in good health.

The rearrangement links TRBV27 to TRBJ2-7, with D perhaps TRBD2 (5 bases). V lost 1 base and J 2 bases, leaving 9 bases between the germline ends. The CDR3 has 14 residues. In germline, CDR1 is MNHEY, CDR2 SMNVEV (reference sequence). CDR3 DNA: TGTGCCAGCAGTTTATGGGCGGGCCCCTACGAGCAGTACTTC. Encoded protein: CASSLWAGPYEQYF.

This clone was seen just once. V usage is TRBV19 and J usage is TRBJ1-2; D possibly corresponds to TRBD1 (6 bases). Germline lookup yields CDR1 LNHDA and CDR2 SQIVND (reference sequence). The CDR3 covers 16 residues. V was shortened by 3 bases and J by 0 bases, with 14 bases between the two germline ends. CDR3 nucleotide sequence: TGTGCCAGTAGTATCCACTCCGGACAGACTAACTATGGCTACACCTTC. It specifies CASSIHSGQTNYGYTF.

This rearrangement joins TRBV10-3 to TRBJ2-3, with TRBD2 matching over 8 bases. V shed 10 bases and J 6 bases; nucleotides not matched to a gene: 15. The CDR3 is 15 amino acids. Germline CDR1 and CDR2: ENHRY and SYGVKD. CDR3 amino acids: CATTGTGGLEDTQYF. CDR3 nucleotide sequence: TGTGCCACCACAGGGACGGGGGGACTAGAGGATACGCAGTATTTT.

The V and J genes are TRBV19 and TRBJ1-1; 9 bases are shared with TRBD1. Germline V lookup: CDR1 LNHDA, CDR2 SQIVND (reference sequence). V was pared by 5 bases and J by 1 base, with 5 bases of the junction left unmatched. The CDR3 has 15 residues. CDR3 coding DNA: TGTGCCAGTAGTCGGGGACAGGGTGCGAACACTGAAGCTTTCTTT. Its translation: CASSRGQGANTEAFF.

The chain employs TRBV2 and TRBJ2-7, with 9 bases fitting TRBD1. The CDR3 has 14 amino acids. The germline V gene encodes CDR1 SNHLY and CDR2 FYNNEI. V lost 0 bases, J lost 4 bases, and 1 base stayed unmatched. This CDR3 is CASSEATGGYEQYF. The CDR3 DNA reads TGTGCCAGCAGTGAAGCGACAGGGGGGTACGAGCAGTACTTC.

The chain joins TRBV4-1 to TRBJ1-2, with D tentatively TRBD1 (6 bases). The CDR3 extends over 15 amino acids. Germline V lookup: CDR1 MGHRA, CDR2 YSYEKL. The V end lost 1 base, the J end lost 2 bases, and 11 bases lay between the germline ends. CDR3 bases: TGCGCCAGCAGCCAAGGTGGGACAACAAACTATGGCTACACCTTC. Encoded protein: CASSQGGTTNYGYTF.

The rearrangement links TRBV5-6 to TRBJ1-1; D perhaps matches TRBD1 (6 bases). With 0 bases removed from V and 1 base from J, the gap between germline ends came to 10 bases. The CDR3 is 15 amino acids. CDR1 SGHDT and CDR2 YYEEEE come from the germline V gene. The CDR3 region has the DNA TGTGCCAGCAGCTTGGGCGGGACACCGAACACTGAAGCTTTCTTT. Amino acids: CASSLGGTPNTEAFF.

The V gene is TRBV19, the J gene TRBJ1-5; TRBD1 aligns across 8 bases. CDR1 and CDR2 (germline): LNHDA, SQIVND (reference sequence). The CDR3 is made up of 13 amino acids. V was pared by 9 bases and J by 6 bases, with 7 bases of the junction left unmatched. As DNA, the CDR3 is TGTGCCAGCTCTGGACAGGGAAGTCAGCCCCAGCATTTT. It is translated as CASSGQGSQPQHF.

V usage is TRBV5-6 and J usage is TRBJ1-1; D gene ambiguous. This CDR3 comprises 12 residues. V lost 0 bases and J lost 5, with 5 bases in between. Germline V CDR1 and CDR2: SGHDT, YYEEEE. In DNA, the CDR3 is TGTGCCAGCAGCTTGGGTCTTACTGAAGCTTTCTTT. The encoded protein is CASSLGLTEAFF. Filled out from reference TRBV5-6 and TRBJ1-1, the complete variable domain reads DAGVTQSPTHLIKTRGQQVTLRCSPKSGHDTVSWYQQALGQGPQFIFQYYEEEERQRGNFPDRFSGHQFPNYSSELNVNALLLGDSALYLCASSLGLTEAFFGQGTRLTVV.

The rearrangement links TRBV2 to TRBJ1-5; D is ambiguous. The CDR3 is 14 amino acids. Germline assignment: CDR1 SNHLY and CDR2 FYNNEI. The V end was cut by 1 base, the J end by 5 bases, with 9 bases between. The DNA for the CDR3 is TGTGCCAGCAGTGAAGTGTTCAGAGATCAGCCCCAGCATTTT. Residues: CASSEVFRDQPQHF.

The V gene is TRBV6-5, the J gene TRBJ2-1, with D perhaps TRBD1 (6 bases). Looked up from germline, CDR1 is MNHEY and CDR2 is SVGAGI. Trimming took off 7 bases at V and 1 base at J, with 14 bases between the two ends. The CDR3 is made up of 15 amino acids. The CDR3, as DNA: TGTGCCAGCACCGCGACAGGCCGGTCCTACAATGAGCAGTTCTTC. Encoded protein: CASTATGRSYNEQFF.

The genes are TRBV27 and TRBJ1-1; TRBD1 agrees at 12 bases. The germline CDR1 and CDR2 sequences are MNHEY and SMNVEV (reference sequence). The CDR3 runs 15 residues. J gave up 10 bases and V 5 bases, and 11 bases lay outside the gene matches. The CDR3 is CASSMLGQGAEGAFF. In DNA form, the CDR3 reads TGTGCCAGCAGTATGTTGGGACAGGGGGCCGAAGGAGCTTTCTTT.

This rearrangement joins TRBV6-5 to TRBJ1-1; D uncertain. The CDR3 length is 12 residues. CDR1 is MNHEY, CDR2 SVGAGI, per germline. V lost 0 bases, J lost 6 bases, and 5 bases lay in between. CDR3 sequence: CASSYSGAEAFF. In nucleotides, the CDR3 is TGTGCCAGCAGTTACTCGGGCGCTGAAGCTTTCTTT.

This clone came up once. V and J are TRBV5-1 and TRBJ2-6, with unresolved D. The CDR3 totals 12 residues. The V and J ends lost 0 bases and 8 bases respectively, with 3 bases between them. CDR1 SGHRS and CDR2 YFSETQ come from the germline V gene. CDR3 protein: CASSLESNVLTF. The CDR3 DNA sequence: TGCGCCAGCAGCTTGGAGTCCAACGTCCTGACTTTC.

The V call is TRBV19, the J call TRBJ1-4; TRBD1 is a possible D gene (5 bases). V was cut by 6 bases and J by 2 bases, with 10 bases left in between. The CDR3 has 14 amino acids. Germline CDR1 LNHDA, CDR2 SQIVND (reference sequence). CDR3 protein: CASRLRDTNEKLFF. Written as DNA, the CDR3 is TGTGCCAGTAGATTACGGGACACTAATGAAAAACTGTTTTTT.

The chain employs TRBV3-1 (or the pseudogene TRBV3-2) and TRBJ1-3; D unclear. The V gene's germline CDR1 is LGHDT and CDR2 YNNKEL (reference sequence). The CDR3 runs 16 residues. V was trimmed by 1 base and J by 1 base, leaving 11 bases between them. CDR3 nucleotides: TGTGCCAGCAGCCAAGGCCAGGAGCCATCTGGAAACACCATATATTTT. Translated, it gives CASSQGQEPSGNTIYF.

This rearrangement joins TRBV2 to TRBJ1-1; D remains ambiguous. With 9 bases removed from V and 6 bases from J, the gap between germline ends came to 11 bases. The CDR3 has 11 amino acids. Germline CDR1 SNHLY, CDR2 FYNNEI. This chain's CDR3 is CARTLSAEAFF. CDR3 bases: TGTGCCAGAACGTTAAGCGCTGAAGCTTTCTTT.

The genes are TRBV6-4 and TRBJ2-1, with 9 bases that match TRBD2. With V trimmed by 0 bases and J by 9 bases, 6 bases remained unmatched. Germline-derived CDR1 and CDR2 are MRHNA and SNTAGT. The CDR3 is made up of 15 amino acids. The CDR3: CASSDSLAGSAEQFF. As DNA, the CDR3 is TGTGCCAGCAGTGACTCTCTAGCGGGGTCCGCTGAGCAGTTCTTC.

The CDR3 protein is CASSQQTGVNEQFF. CDR3 nucleotides: TGTGCCAGTAGTCAACAGACAGGGGTCAATGAGCAGTTCTTC. The chain couples TRBV19 to TRBJ2-1, with 8 bases lining up with TRBD1. CDR1 LNHDA and CDR2 SQIVND come from the germline V gene (reference sequence). The length of the CDR3 is 14 residues. V lost 5 bases to trimming and J lost 6 bases; unmatched junction nucleotides: 6.

The rearrangement uses TRBV6-1 and TRBJ2-7; D remains unclear. Trimming cost V 1 base and J 7 bases, with 2 bases left between them. The CDR3 runs to 10 residues. Germline CDR1 reads MNHNS; CDR2 reads SASEGT. CDR3 amino acids: CASSEVEQYF. In DNA, the CDR3 is TGTGCCAGCAGTGAAGTGGAGCAGTACTTC.

The chain has TRBV21-1 and TRBJ1-3. TRBV21-1 has pseudogene status. The length of the CDR3 is 14 residues. CDR3 sequence reads: CALRKVSSGNTIYF. CDR3 DNA sequence: TGTGCCCTCCGGAAGGTAAGCTCTGGAAACACCATATATTTT.

The rearrangement uses TRBV6-5 and TRBJ2-5; the D gene is possibly TRBD1 (7 bases). Germline V gene lookup returns CDR1 MNHEY and CDR2 SVGAGI. The CDR3 runs 15 residues. V was pared by 7 bases and J by 4 bases, with 19 bases between. CDR3 sequence: CASTTEEGAGETQYF. CDR3 DNA sequence: TGTGCCAGCACTACAGAGGAGGGGGCAGGAGAGACCCAGTACTTC.

This CDR3 is CASSPGRHQETQYF. DNA of the CDR3: TGCGCCAGCAGCCCGGGACGCCACCAAGAGACCCAGTACTTC. The chain is built from TRBV5-1 and TRBJ2-5; D may match TRBD1 or TRBD2 (5 bases each). The germline CDR1 and CDR2 sequences are SGHRS and YFSETQ. This CDR3 spans 14 amino acids. V shed 4 bases and J shed 0 bases, with 10 bases lying between them.

This clone appeared a few times. This chain links TRBV19 with TRBJ2-3; TRBD1 might be the D (5 bases). The CDR3 covers 18 residues. Germline CDR1 reads LNHDA; CDR2 reads SQIVND (reference sequence). V dropped 3 bases and J dropped 2 bases, with 21 bases sitting between them. CDR3 bases: TGTGCCAGTAGTATTGGTGCAGGGTTCCCTCGCATCACAGATACGCAGTATTTT. This sequence encodes CASSIGAGFPRITDTQYF.

This chain joins TRBV29-1 and TRBJ1-1; D is perhaps TRBD1 (6 bases). CDR1 and CDR2 from the germline V gene are SQVTM and ANQGSEA. This CDR3 has 16 residues. V was clipped by 3 bases and J by 1 base, with 18 bases between them. CDR3 bases: TGCAGCGTTGAGTCTGGGCAGGGGCTGTGGAACACTGAAGCTTTCTTT. The encoded protein is CSVESGQGLWNTEAFF.

The chain has TRBV18 and TRBJ1-6; 8 bases match TRBD1. The V gene's germline CDR1 is KGHSH and CDR2 LQKENI. This CDR3 spans 15 amino acids. Germline trimming cut 3 bases from V and 6 bases from J; bases unmatched to any gene: 4. The CDR3 sequence: CASSPGQGSNSPLHF. DNA for the CDR3: TGTGCCAGCTCACCCGGACAGGGCAGTAATTCACCCCTCCACTTT.

This sequence joins TRBV28 and TRBJ2-1; 15 bases are shared with TRBD2. Germline loops: CDR1 MDHEN, CDR2 SYDVKM. V lost 6 bases to trimming and J lost 8 bases; unmatched junction nucleotides: 8. CDR3 length: 16 amino acids. CDR3 residues: CASSRTSGGAGYEQFF. As DNA, the CDR3 is TGTGCCAGCAGCCGGACTAGCGGGGGGGCAGGGTATGAGCAGTTCTTC.

The chain combines TRBV7-9 with TRBJ1-2; D may be TRBD1 (5 bases). The CDR3 is 16 amino acids. Trimming took 2 bases from V and 7 from J, leaving 20 bases between them. CDR1 is SEHNR and CDR2 is FQNEAQ in the germline V gene (reference sequence). The DNA for the CDR3 is TGTGCCAGCAGCTTATCGGGGGGATTCTCAATACGTGGCTACACCTTC. It is translated as CASSLSGGFSIRGYTF.